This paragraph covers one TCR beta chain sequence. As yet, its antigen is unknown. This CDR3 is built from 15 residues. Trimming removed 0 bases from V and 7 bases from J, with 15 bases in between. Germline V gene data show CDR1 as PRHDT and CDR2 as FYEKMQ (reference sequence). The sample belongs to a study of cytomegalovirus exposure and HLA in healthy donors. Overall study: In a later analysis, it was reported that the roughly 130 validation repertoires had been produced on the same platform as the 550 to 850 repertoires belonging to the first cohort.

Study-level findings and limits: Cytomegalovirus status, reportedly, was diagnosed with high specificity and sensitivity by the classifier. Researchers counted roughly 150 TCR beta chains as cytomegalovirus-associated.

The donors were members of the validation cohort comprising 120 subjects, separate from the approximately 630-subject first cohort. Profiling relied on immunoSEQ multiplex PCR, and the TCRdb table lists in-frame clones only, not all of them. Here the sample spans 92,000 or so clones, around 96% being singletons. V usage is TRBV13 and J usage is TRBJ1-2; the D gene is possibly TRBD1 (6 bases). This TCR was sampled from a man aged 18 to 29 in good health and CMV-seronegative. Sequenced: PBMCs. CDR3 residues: CASSLGRGAWSGYTF. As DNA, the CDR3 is TGTGCCAGCAGCTTAGGTCGGGGGGCTTGGAGTGGCTACACCTTC. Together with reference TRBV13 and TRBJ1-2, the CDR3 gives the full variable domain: AAGVIQSPRHLIKEKRETATLKCYPIPRHDTVYWYQQGPGQDPQFLISFYEKMQSDKGSIPDRFSAQQFSDYHSELNMSSLELGDSALYFCASSLGRGAWSGYTFGSGTRLTVV.